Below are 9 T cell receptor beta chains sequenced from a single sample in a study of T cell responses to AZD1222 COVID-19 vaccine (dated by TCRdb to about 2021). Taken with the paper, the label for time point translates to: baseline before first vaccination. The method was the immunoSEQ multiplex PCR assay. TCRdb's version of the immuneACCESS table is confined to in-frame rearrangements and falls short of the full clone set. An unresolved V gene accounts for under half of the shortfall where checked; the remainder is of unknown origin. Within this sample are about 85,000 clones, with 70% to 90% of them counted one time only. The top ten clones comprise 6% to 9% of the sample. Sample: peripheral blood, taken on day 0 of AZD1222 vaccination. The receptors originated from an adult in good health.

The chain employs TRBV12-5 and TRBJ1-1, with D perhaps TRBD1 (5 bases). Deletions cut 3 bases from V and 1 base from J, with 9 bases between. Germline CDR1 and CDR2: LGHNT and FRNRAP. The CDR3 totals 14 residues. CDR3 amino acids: CASGFSGGNTEAFF. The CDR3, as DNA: TGTGCTAGTGGTTTCAGTGGGGGGAACACTGAAGCTTTCTTT.

The CDR3 loop reads CASSQDRAYVEQYF. The CDR3 bases are TGCGCCAGCAGCCAAGATCGGGCGTACGTCGAGCAGTACTTC. This chain joins TRBV4-3 and TRBJ2-7; D is unresolved. Germline V lookup: CDR1 LGHNA, CDR2 YSLEER. Deletions cut 0 bases from V and 6 bases from J, with 12 bases between. CDR3 length: 14 residues.

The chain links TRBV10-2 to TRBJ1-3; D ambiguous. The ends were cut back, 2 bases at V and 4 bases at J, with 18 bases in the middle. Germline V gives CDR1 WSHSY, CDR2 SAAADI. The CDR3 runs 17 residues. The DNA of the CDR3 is TGCGCCAGCAGTGAGGATGTCGATGGAACTCACGGAAACACCATATATTTT. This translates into CASSEDVDGTHGNTIYF.

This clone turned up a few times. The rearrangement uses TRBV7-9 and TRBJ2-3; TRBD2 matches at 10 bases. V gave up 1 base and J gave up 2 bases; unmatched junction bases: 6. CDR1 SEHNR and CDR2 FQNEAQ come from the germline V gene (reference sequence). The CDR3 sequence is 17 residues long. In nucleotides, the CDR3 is TGTGCCAGCAGCTTAGGAGGACTAGCGGCTTACACAGATACGCAGTATTTT. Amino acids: CASSLGGLAAYTDTQYF. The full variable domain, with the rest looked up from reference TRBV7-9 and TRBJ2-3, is DTGVSQNPRHKITKRGQNVTFRCDPISEHNRLYWYRQTLGQGPEFLTYFQNEAQLEKSRLLSDRFSAERPKGSFSTLEIQRTEQGDSAMYLCASSLGGLAAYTDTQYFGPGTRLTVL.

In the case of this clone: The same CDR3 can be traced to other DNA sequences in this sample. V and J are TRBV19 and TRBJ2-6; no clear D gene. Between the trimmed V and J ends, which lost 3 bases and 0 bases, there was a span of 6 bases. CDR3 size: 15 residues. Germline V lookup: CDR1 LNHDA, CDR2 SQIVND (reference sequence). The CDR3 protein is CASSIRSSGANVLTF. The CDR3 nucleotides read TGTGCCAGTAGTATCCGGAGCTCTGGGGCCAACGTCCTGACTTTC.

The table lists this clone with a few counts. The CDR3 loop reads CASSLGGWNEQYF. The CDR3 DNA is TGTGCCAGTAGTCTGGGGGGTTGGAACGAGCAGTACTTC. The chain is built from TRBV19 and TRBJ2-7, with a tentative D call TRBD2 (6 bases). The V end was cut by 5 bases, the J end by 5 bases, with 13 bases between. The CDR3 covers 13 residues. Germline V gives CDR1 LNHDA, CDR2 SQIVND (reference sequence).

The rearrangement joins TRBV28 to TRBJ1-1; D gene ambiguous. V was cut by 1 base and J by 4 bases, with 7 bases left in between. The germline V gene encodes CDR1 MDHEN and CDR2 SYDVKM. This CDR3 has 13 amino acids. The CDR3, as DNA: TGTGCCAGCAGTTTATTGGCAGCCACTGAAGCTTTCTTT. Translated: CASSLLAATEAFF.

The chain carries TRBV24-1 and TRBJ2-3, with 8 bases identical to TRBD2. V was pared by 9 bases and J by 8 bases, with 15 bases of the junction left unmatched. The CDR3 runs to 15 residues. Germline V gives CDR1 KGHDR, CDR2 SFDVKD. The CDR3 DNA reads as TGTGCCACCCTCGGAGTCGCGGGAGGCGGGGGTACGCAGTATTTT. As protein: CATLGVAGGGGTQYF.

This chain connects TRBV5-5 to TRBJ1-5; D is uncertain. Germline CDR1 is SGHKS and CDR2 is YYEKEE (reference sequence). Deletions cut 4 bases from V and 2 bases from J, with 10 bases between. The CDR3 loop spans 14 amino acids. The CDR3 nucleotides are TGTGCCAGCAGCCTCGAATACGGCAATCAGCCCCAGCATTTT. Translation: CASSLEYGNQPQHF. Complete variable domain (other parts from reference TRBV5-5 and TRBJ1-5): DAGVTQSPTHLIKTRGQQVTLRCSPISGHKSVSWYQQVLGQGPQFIFQYYEKEERGRGNFPDRFSARQFPNYSSELNVNALLLGDSALYLCASSLEYGNQPQHFGDGTRLSIL.